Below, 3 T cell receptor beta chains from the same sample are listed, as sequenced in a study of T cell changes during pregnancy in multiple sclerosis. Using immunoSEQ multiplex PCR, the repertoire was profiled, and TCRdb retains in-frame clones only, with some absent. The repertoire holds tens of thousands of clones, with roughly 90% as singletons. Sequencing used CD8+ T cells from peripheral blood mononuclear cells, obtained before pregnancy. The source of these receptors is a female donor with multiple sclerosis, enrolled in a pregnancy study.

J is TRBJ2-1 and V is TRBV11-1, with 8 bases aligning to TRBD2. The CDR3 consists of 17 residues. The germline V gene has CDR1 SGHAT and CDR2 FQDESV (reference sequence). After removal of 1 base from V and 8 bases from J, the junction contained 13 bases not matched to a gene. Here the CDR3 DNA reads TGTGCCAGCAGCTTAGGGTCCCGGGGGGGCCTTTTTGATGAGCAGTTCTTC. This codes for CASSLGSRGGLFDEQFF. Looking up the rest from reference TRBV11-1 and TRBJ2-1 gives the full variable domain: EAEVAQSPRYKITEKSQAVAFWCDPISGHATLYWYRQILGQGPELLVQFQDESVVDDSQLPKDRFSAERLKGVDSTLKIQPAELGDSAMYLCASSLGSRGGLFDEQFFGPGTRLTVL.

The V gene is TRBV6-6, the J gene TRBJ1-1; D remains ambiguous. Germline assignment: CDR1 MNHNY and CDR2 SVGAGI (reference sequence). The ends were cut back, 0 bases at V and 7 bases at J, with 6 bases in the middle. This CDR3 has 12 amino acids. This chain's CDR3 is CASSYSAVEAFF. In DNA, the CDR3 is TGTGCCAGCAGTTACTCGGCGGTTGAAGCTTTCTTT.

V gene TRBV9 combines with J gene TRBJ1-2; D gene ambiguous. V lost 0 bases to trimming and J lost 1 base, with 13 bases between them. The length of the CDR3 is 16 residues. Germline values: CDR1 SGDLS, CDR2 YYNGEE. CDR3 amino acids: CASSVEVGDLNYGYTF. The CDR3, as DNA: TGTGCCAGCAGCGTAGAAGTAGGAGATCTTAACTATGGCTACACCTTC. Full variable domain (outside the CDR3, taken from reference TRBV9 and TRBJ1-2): DSGVTQTPKHLITATGQRVTLRCSPRSGDLSVYWYQQSLDQGLQFLIQYYNGEERAKGNILERFSAQQFPDLHSELNLSSLELGDSALYFCASSVEVGDLNYGYTFGSGTRLTVV.